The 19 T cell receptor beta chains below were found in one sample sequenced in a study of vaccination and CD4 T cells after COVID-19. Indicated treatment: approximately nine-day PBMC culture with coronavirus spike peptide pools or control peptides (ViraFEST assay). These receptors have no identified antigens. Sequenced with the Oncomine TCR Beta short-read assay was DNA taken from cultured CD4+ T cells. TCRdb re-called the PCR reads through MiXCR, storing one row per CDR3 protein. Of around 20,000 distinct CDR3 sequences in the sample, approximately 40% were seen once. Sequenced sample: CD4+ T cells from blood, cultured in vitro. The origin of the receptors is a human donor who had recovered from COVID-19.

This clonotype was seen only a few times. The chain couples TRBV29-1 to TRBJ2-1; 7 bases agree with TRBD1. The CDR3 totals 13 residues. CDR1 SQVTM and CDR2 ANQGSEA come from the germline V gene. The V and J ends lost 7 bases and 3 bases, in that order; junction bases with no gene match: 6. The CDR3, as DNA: TGCAGCGGCCGGACAGGAGGCTACAATGAGCAGTTCTTC. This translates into CSGRTGGYNEQFF.

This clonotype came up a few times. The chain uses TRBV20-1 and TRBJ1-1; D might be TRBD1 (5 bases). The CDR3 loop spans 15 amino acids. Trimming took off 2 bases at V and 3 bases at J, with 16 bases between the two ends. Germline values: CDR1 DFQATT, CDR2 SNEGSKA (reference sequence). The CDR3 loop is CSARPLGQGHTEAFF. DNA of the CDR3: TGCAGTGCTAGACCCCTGGGGCAGGGACACACTGAAGCTTTCTTT.

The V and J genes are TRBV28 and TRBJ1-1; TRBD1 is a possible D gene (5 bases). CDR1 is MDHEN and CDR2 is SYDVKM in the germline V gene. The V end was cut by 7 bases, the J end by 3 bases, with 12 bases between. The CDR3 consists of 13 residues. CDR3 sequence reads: CASNGGMYTEAFF. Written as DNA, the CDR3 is TGTGCCAGCAATGGGGGTATGTACACTGAAGCTTTCTTT.

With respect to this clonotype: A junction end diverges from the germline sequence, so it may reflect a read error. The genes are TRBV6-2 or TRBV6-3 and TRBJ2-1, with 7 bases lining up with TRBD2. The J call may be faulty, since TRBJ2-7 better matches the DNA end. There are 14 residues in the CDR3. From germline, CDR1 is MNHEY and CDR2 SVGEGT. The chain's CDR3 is CATSYSREEYEQYF. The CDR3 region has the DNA TGTGCCACCAGTTATTCCCGGGAGGAATACGAGCAGTACTTC.

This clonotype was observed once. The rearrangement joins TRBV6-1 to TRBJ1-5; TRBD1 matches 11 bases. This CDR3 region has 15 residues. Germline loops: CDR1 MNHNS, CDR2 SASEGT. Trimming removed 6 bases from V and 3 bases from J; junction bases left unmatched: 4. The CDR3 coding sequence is TGTGCCAGCAGGGGGACAGGGGGGGTCAATCAGCCCCAGCATTTT. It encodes CASRGTGGVNQPQHF.

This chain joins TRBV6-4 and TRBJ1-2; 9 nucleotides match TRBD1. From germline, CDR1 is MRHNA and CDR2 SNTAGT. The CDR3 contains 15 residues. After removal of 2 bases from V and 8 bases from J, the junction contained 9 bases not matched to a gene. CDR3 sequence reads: CASSDISTGGSGYTF. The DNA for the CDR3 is TGTGCCAGCAGTGACATCTCTACAGGGGGCTCGGGCTACACCTTC.

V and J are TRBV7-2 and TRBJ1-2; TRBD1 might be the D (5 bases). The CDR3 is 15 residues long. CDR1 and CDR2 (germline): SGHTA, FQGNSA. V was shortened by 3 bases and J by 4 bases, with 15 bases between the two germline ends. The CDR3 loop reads CASSLSRWGTYGYTF. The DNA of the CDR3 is TGTGCCAGCAGCTTGTCCAGGTGGGGGACCTATGGCTACACCTTC. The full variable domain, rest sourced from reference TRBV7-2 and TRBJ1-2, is GAGVSQSPSNKVTEKGKDVELRCDPISGHTALYWYRQSLGQGLEFLIYFQGNSAPDKSGLPSDRFSAERTGGSVSTLTIQRTQQEDSAVYLCASSLSRWGTYGYTFGSGTRLTVV.

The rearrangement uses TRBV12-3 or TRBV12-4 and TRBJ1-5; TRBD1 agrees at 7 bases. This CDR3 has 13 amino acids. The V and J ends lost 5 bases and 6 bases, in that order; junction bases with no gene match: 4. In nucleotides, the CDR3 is TGTGCCAGCAGTAAGGGGGCGACTCAGCCCCAGCATTTT. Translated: CASSKGATQPQHF.

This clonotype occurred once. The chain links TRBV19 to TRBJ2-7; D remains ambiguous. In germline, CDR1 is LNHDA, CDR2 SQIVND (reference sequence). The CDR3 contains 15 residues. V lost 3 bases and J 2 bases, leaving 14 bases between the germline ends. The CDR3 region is CASSMSVYQTYEQYF. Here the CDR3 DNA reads TGTGCCAGTAGTATGAGCGTGTATCAGACCTACGAGCAGTACTTC.

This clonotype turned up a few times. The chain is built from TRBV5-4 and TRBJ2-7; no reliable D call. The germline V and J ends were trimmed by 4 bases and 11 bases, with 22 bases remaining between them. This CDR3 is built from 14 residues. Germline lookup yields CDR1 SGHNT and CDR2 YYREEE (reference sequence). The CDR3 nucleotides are TGTGCCAGCAGCCCGGGCATGTACCCGTTGCTGGAGTACTTC. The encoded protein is CASSPGMYPLLEYF.

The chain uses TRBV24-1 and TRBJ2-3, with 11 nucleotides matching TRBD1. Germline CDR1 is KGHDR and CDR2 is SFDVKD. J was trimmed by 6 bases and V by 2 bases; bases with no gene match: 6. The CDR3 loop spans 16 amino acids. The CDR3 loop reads CATSDWGQGGVDTQYF. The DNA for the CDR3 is TGTGCCACCAGTGATTGGGGACAGGGGGGTGTCGATACGCAGTATTTT.

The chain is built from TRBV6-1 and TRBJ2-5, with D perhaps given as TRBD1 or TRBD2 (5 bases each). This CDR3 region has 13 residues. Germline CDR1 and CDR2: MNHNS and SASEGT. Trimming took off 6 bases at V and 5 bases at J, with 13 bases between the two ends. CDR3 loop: CASSSPGTETQYF. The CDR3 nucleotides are TGTGCCAGCAGCTCCCCCGGGACGGAGACCCAGTACTTC.

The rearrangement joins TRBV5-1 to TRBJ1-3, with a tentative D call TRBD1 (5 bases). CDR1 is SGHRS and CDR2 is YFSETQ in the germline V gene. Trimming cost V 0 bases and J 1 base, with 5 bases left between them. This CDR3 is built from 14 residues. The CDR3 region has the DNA TGCGCCAGCAGCTTGGCAGGGTCTGGAAACACCATATATTTT. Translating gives CASSLAGSGNTIYF.

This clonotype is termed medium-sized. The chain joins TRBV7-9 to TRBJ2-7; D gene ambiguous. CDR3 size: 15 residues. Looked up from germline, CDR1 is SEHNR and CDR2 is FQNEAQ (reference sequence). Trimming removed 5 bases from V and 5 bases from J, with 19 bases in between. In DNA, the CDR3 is TGTGCCAGCAGCGCCTACCTTCCCTCGTGGAACGAGCAGTACTTC. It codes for CASSAYLPSWNEQYF.

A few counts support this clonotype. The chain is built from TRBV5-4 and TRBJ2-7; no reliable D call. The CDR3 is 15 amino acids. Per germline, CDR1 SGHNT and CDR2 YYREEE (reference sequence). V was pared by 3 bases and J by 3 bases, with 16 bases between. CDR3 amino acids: CASSSSSRFFYEQYF. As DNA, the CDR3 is TGTGCCAGCAGCTCTTCTTCTCGCTTCTTCTACGAGCAGTACTTC.

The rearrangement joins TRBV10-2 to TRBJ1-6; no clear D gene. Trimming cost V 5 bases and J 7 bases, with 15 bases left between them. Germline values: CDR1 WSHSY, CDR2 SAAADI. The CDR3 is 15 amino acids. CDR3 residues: CASSKGVVRNSPLHF. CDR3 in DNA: TGCGCCAGCAGTAAGGGAGTAGTTAGGAATTCACCCCTCCACTTT.

The CDR3 reads CASSALAGGSYNEQFF. The DNA for the CDR3 is TGTGCCAGCAGCGCCCTAGCGGGAGGTTCCTACAATGAGCAGTTCTTC. The genes are TRBV28 and TRBJ2-1, with 11 bases matching TRBD2. This CDR3 spans 16 amino acids. Germline CDR1 reads MDHEN; CDR2 reads SYDVKM. Germline trimming cut 6 bases from V and 1 base from J; bases unmatched to any gene: 5.

CDR3 in amino acids: CASSSDWNNEQFF. The CDR3 DNA reads as TGTGCCAGCAGCTCGGACTGGAACAATGAGCAGTTCTTC. The chain links TRBV11-3 to TRBJ2-1; the D gene is possibly TRBD2 (5 bases). V lost 4 bases to trimming and J lost 5 bases, with 9 bases between them. Germline assignment: CDR1 SGHNT and CDR2 YENEEA. The CDR3 has 13 residues.

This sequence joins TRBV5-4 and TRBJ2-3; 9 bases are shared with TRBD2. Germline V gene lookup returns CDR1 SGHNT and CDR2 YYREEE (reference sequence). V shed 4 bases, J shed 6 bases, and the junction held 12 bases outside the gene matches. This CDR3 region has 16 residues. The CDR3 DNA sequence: TGTGCCAGCAGCCTTGGGGCTAGCGGGATTGGTGATACGCAGTATTTT. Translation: CASSLGASGIGDTQYF.